The 21 T cell receptor beta chains in this list originate from one sample, sequenced in a study of cytomegalovirus exposure and HLA in healthy donors. Using immunoSEQ multiplex PCR, the repertoire was profiled, and TCRdb retains in-frame clones only, with some absent. The sample has about 47,000 clones; about 90% are singletons. Material for sequencing was PBMCs. The source of these receptors is a man in his late teens or twenties in good health and CMV-seronegative.

In its sample, this clone ranks as large (0.1 to 1%). This sequence joins TRBV2 and TRBJ2-7, with 10 bases aligning to TRBD1. The CDR3 covers 14 residues. CDR1 is SNHLY, CDR2 FYNNEI, per germline. Trimming cost V 7 bases and J 5 bases; bases outside gene matches: 8. CDR3 region: CASNPGTGVDEQYF. The CDR3 region has the DNA TGTGCCAGCAACCCCGGGACAGGGGTCGACGAGCAGTACTTC.

The J gene is TRBJ1-2, the V gene TRBV2, with 7 bases fitting TRBD1. Germline assignment: CDR1 SNHLY and CDR2 FYNNEI. This CDR3 is built from 15 residues. J lost 7 bases, V lost 2 bases, and 10 bases had no gene match. The CDR3 sequence: CASSEYGQVGLGYTF. CDR3 bases: TGTGCCAGCAGTGAATATGGACAGGTGGGACTTGGCTACACCTTC.

V usage is TRBV2 and J usage is TRBJ2-7, with TRBD1 matching 8 bases. The CDR3 is 14 residues long. Trimming at V came to 3 bases and at J to 7 bases, leaving 8 bases not matched to a gene. Per germline, CDR1 SNHLY and CDR2 FYNNEI. CDR3 nucleotides: TGTGCCAGCAGTGAGTCAGGGGGCTCGTGGGAGCAGTACTTC. It yields the protein CASSESGGSWEQYF. Full variable domain (missing parts from reference TRBV2 and TRBJ2-7): EPEVTQTPSHQVTQMGQEVILRCVPISNHLYFYWYRQILGQKVEFLVSFYNNEISEKSEIFDDQFSVERPDGSNFTLKIRSTKLEDSAMYFCASSESGGSWEQYFGPGTRLTVT.

CDR3: CASSQDFGQGTNEKLFF. The DNA for the CDR3 is TGTGCCAGCAGCCAAGACTTTGGGCAGGGCACTAATGAAAAACTGTTTTTT. The rearrangement uses TRBV14 and TRBJ1-4, with D possibly matching TRBD1 (5 bases). The CDR3 is made up of 17 amino acids. Deletions cut 0 bases from V and 2 bases from J, with 13 bases between. Germline loops: CDR1 SGHDN, CDR2 FVKESK.

The rearrangement links TRBV6-1 to TRBJ2-3; 7 positions agree with TRBD1. The CDR3 sequence is 12 residues long. Trimming at V came to 5 bases and at J to 8 bases, leaving 4 bases not matched to a gene. Germline V gene data show CDR1 as MNHNS and CDR2 as SASEGT. Written as DNA, the CDR3 is TGTGCCAGCAGTACCTACAGGGGTACGCAGTATTTT. Translating gives CASSTYRGTQYF.

This chain uses TRBV4-3 with TRBJ2-1; 8 bases match TRBD1. The CDR3 has 15 amino acids. V was pared by 1 base and J by 6 bases, with 5 bases of the junction left unmatched. CDR1 and CDR2 from the germline V gene are LGHNA and YSLEER. CDR3 residues: CASSQAPTGGNEQFF. The CDR3 coding sequence is TGCGCCAGCAGCCAAGCGCCTACAGGGGGCAATGAGCAGTTCTTC.

This rearrangement joins TRBV5-1 to TRBJ2-7; maybe TRBD2 (5 bases). With 0 bases removed from V and 5 bases from J, the gap between germline ends came to 6 bases. The CDR3 extends over 12 amino acids. CDR1 and CDR2 from the germline V gene are SGHRS and YFSETQ. DNA of the CDR3: TGCGCCAGCAGCTTGGGTAGCGACGAGCAGTACTTC. Residues: CASSLGSDEQYF.

The chain joins TRBV5-1 to TRBJ1-4; D remains unclear. This CDR3 has 12 residues. V lost 6 bases and J lost 7, with 10 bases in between. The V gene's germline CDR1 is SGHRS and CDR2 YFSETQ. CDR3 sequence reads: CASTLRGEKLFF. DNA of the CDR3: TGCGCCAGCACCCTCCGAGGTGAAAAACTGTTTTTT.

The rearrangement links TRBV7-8 to TRBJ2-6; 7 bases are shared with TRBD1. In germline, CDR1 is SGHVS, CDR2 FQNEAQ. The length of the CDR3 is 17 residues. With 4 bases clipped from V and 0 bases from J, the junction kept 6 bases outside the gene matches. CDR3 amino acids: CASSYQWTGSGANVLTF. The CDR3, as DNA: TGTGCCAGCAGCTACCAATGGACAGGCTCTGGGGCCAACGTCCTGACTTTC. The full variable domain, rest sourced from reference TRBV7-8 and TRBJ2-6, is GAGVSQSPRYKVAKRGQDVALRCDPISGHVSLFWYQQALGQGPEFLTYFQNEAQLDKSGLPSDRFFAERPEGSVSTLKIQRTQQEDSAVYLCASSYQWTGSGANVLTFGAGSRLTVL.

Only one count was recorded for this clone. The V gene is TRBV29-1, the J gene TRBJ2-7, with a tentative D call TRBD1 (5 bases). Germline V lookup: CDR1 SQVTM, CDR2 ANQGSEA. Trimming removed 6 bases from V and 3 bases from J, with 15 bases in between. The CDR3 sequence is 13 residues long. The CDR3 DNA reads TGCAGCGTATTGGCGACAGACAACTACGAGCAGTACTTC. It is translated as CSVLATDNYEQYF.

The chain joins TRBV9 to TRBJ2-5; D is perhaps TRBD2 (5 bases). Germline CDR1 SGDLS, CDR2 YYNGEE. Trimming left V 1 base short and J 9 bases short, with 13 bases between. The CDR3 is made up of 13 amino acids. The CDR3 sequence: CASSVTAPGAQYF. In DNA, the CDR3 is TGTGCCAGCAGCGTAACGGCACCCGGGGCCCAGTACTTC.

This rearrangement joins TRBV7-6 to TRBJ1-4; possibly TRBD1 for D (5 bases). The CDR3 is made up of 15 amino acids. Germline V lookup: CDR1 SGHVS, CDR2 FNYEAQ. The germline V and J ends were trimmed by 5 bases and 4 bases, with 14 bases remaining between them. The CDR3 region has the DNA TGTGCCAGCAGCCCTAACTGGGGCCTTAATGAAAAACTGTTTTTT. Translated, it gives CASSPNWGLNEKLFF. The whole variable domain, remainder taken from reference TRBV7-6 and TRBJ1-4, is GAGVSQSPRYKVTKRGQDVALRCDPISGHVSLYWYRQALGQGPEFLTYFNYEAQQDKSGLPNDRFSAERPEGSISTLTIQRTEQRDSAMYRCASSPNWGLNEKLFFGSGTQLSVL.

The chain links TRBV6-5 to TRBJ1-1; 8 bases agree with TRBD1. The V gene end was trimmed by 8 bases and the J gene end by 11 bases; junction bases not matched to a gene: 16. CDR1 is MNHEY, CDR2 SVGAGI, per germline. This CDR3 is built from 14 residues. The CDR3 region has the DNA TGTGCCAGCCAGACATACCCAGGGGGCGCGGAGGCTTTCTTT. It encodes CASQTYPGGAEAFF.

The J gene is TRBJ1-3, the V gene TRBV19, with D possibly being TRBD1 (6 bases). Germline V gene data show CDR1 as LNHDA and CDR2 as SQIVND (reference sequence). The CDR3 spans 14 residues. V was trimmed by 7 bases and J by 5 bases, leaving 15 bases between them. CDR3 residues: CASTTGTLRNTIYF. DNA of the CDR3: TGTGCCAGTACCACCGGGACATTAAGAAACACCATATATTTT.

This clone was picked up one time. The chain joins TRBV7-2 to TRBJ1-5, with 8 bases matching TRBD1. V dropped 5 bases and J dropped 2; count of bases not matched to a gene: 5. This CDR3 is 15 amino acids long. Germline lookup yields CDR1 SGHTA and CDR2 FQGNSA. The CDR3 DNA reads TGTGCCAGCAGCGGACAGGGTAACGGCAATCAGCCCCAGCATTTT. It specifies CASSGQGNGNQPQHF. Filled out from reference TRBV7-2 and TRBJ1-5, the complete variable domain reads GAGVSQSPSNKVTEKGKDVELRCDPISGHTALYWYRQSLGQGLEFLIYFQGNSAPDKSGLPSDRFSAERTGGSVSTLTIQRTQQEDSAVYLCASSGQGNGNQPQHFGDGTRLSIL.

The chain is built from TRBV4-1 and TRBJ1-1; D is uncertain. The CDR3 has 11 residues. V was trimmed by 2 bases and J by 11 bases, leaving 9 bases between them. The V gene's germline CDR1 is MGHRA and CDR2 YSYEKL. The CDR3 is CASSQSAVAFF. The CDR3 nucleotides are TGCGCCAGCAGCCAATCAGCGGTTGCTTTCTTT.

The gene calls are TRBV19 and TRBJ1-1, with 9 bases lining up with TRBD1. The CDR3 sequence is 15 residues long. V lost 5 bases and J lost 3; bases outside the gene matches: 7. Germline V gives CDR1 LNHDA, CDR2 SQIVND (reference sequence). The CDR3 nucleotides are TGTGCCAGTAGTGAACGACAGGGGGGTTACACTGAAGCTTTCTTT. It translates to CASSERQGGYTEAFF.

In this sample, this clone turned up once. The rearrangement uses TRBV5-1 and TRBJ2-2; D may be TRBD2 (7 bases). This CDR3 is built from 13 residues. Germline V gives CDR1 SGHRS, CDR2 YFSETQ. V was cut by 5 bases and J by 6 bases, with 11 bases left in between. CDR3 residues: CASRAGHPGELFF. The CDR3 DNA reads TGCGCCAGCAGAGCGGGACACCCCGGGGAGCTGTTTTTT.

The chain links TRBV7-9 to TRBJ1-2; 8 bases are shared with TRBD1. This CDR3 spans 14 amino acids. Germline V lookup: CDR1 SEHNR, CDR2 FQNEAQ (reference sequence). J gave up 6 bases and V 3 bases, and 6 bases lay outside the gene matches. The CDR3 bases are TGTGCCAGCAGCTTGGACAGGGCCCTAGATGGCTACACCTTC. It codes for CASSLDRALDGYTF.

The chain uses TRBV7-2 and TRBJ2-1, with 7 bases matching TRBD1. The CDR3 spans 15 residues. Germline CDR1 reads SGHTA; CDR2 reads FQGNSA. V lost 5 bases to trimming and J lost 4 bases; unmatched junction nucleotides: 8. The CDR3 reads CASSPLRGIYNEQFF. CDR3 coding DNA: TGTGCCAGCAGCCCGCTCAGGGGGATATACAATGAGCAGTTCTTC.

The chain couples TRBV2 to TRBJ2-2; tentative D call: TRBD1 (5 bases). The V gene's germline CDR1 is SNHLY and CDR2 FYNNEI. The CDR3 spans 15 residues. Trimming took off 6 bases at V and 2 bases at J, with 13 bases between the two ends. DNA of the CDR3: TGTGCCAGCAGGGGGCCCGCAGTTAACACCGGGGAGCTGTTTTTT. Its translation is CASRGPAVNTGELFF.